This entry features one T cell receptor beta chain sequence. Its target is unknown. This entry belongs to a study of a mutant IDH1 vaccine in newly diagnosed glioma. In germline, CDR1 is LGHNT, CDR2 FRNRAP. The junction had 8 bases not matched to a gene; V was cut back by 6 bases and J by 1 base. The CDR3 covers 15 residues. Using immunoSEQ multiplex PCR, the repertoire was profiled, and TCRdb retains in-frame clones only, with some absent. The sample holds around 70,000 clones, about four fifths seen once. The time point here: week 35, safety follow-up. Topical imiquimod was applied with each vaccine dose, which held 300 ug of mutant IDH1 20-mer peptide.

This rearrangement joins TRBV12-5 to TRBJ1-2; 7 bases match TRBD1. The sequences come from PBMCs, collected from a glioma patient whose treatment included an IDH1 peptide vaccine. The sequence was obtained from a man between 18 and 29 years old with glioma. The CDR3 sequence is CASGLNRGLNYGYTF. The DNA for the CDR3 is TGTGCTAGTGGCCTCAACAGGGGACTTAACTATGGCTACACCTTC.